This TCR beta chain was identified in a study of cytomegalovirus exposure and HLA in healthy donors (TCRdb year 2017). Regarding the research as a whole: According to a later analysis, the 120 validation repertoires were produced on the same platform as the approximately 620 repertoires of the first cohort. The study aimed to test whether signatures of past pathogen exposure could be identified by cataloging public T cell receptors. In addition to the first cohort of roughly 700 subjects, a separate validation cohort of 130 or so different subjects was used. To predict cytomegalovirus infection status, the study brought together high-throughput TCR immunosequencing, statistical association of individual TCRs with disease status, and machine learning.

Paper-wide results and their limitations: Across donors, most TCR sequences were observed very rarely, whereas some public TCRs were present in many individuals. All 120 or so repertoires were used to score co-occurrence in the validation cohort in a later analysis, because that analysis had no HLA typing for the cohort. The study listed 150 to 200 TCR beta chains as associated with cytomegalovirus. The classifier was reported to diagnose cytomegalovirus status with high specificity and sensitivity in both the original and validation cohorts. A later analysis found that TCRs clustered in the first cohort also tended to co-occur in the roughly 120 validation repertoires, with more than 90% of cluster scores above 0. According to the authors, the approach could potentially be generalized to other disease states and immunological phenotypes. In vitro tests confirmed that a few of the cytomegalovirus-associated TCR beta chains recognize cytomegalovirus antigens.

Preparation of the library involved the immunoSEQ multiplex PCR assay. The source study handled its data this way. A statistical classification framework was built for diagnosing cytomegalovirus status from the catalog of TCR beta chain sequences. TCRdb's version of the immuneACCESS table is confined to in-frame rearrangements and falls short of the full clone set. An unresolved V gene accounts for under half of the shortfall where checked; the remainder is of unknown origin. The V and J calls and the clone size are those of that table, but D and trimming were determined from the DNA. In all, the sample holds 230,000 or so clones, and 70% to 90% of those were seen once. About 2.7% of the sample rests with the top ten. CDR1 and CDR2 were assigned from the germline V gene as KGHSH and LQKENI. Including the terminal cysteine and phenylalanine, the CDR3 comprises 15 residues. CDR3 DNA is the only sequence kept; it has 45 bases, read in frame from the first base. Trimming at the junction amounts to 3 bases on V and 4 bases on J, and the germline ends lie 16 bases apart.

This clone appeared a single time. This clone's antigen is unknown. The sample holds no much larger clone one base away, and base qualities are not on file. Separate from the approximately 700-subject first cohort, the validation cohort of roughly 110 subjects was the group to which the donors belonged. The chain uses TRBV18 and TRBJ2-7; TRBD1 might be the D gene, on 6 matching bases. The sequence was collected from a woman between 18 and 30 years old in good health and CMV-seronegative. The source material was PBMCs. CDR3 loop: CASSPGQQGLYEQYF. The base sequence is TGTGCCAGCTCACCTGGACAGCAAGGGCTATACGAGCAGTACTTC.